The rows below give T cell receptor beta chains drawn from one sample of a study of blood T cell repertoires in COVID-19. The table came from immunoSEQ multiplex PCR; TCRdb's copy has only in-frame clones and leaves some out. The sample includes fewer than 30,000 clones, roughly 88% seen only once; the top ten take more than 25%. Sequences were obtained from peripheral blood. The receptors were sampled from a woman at least 80 years old with COVID-19, enrolled during active disease. Each CDR3 is given with its conserved first and last residue. A D gene is named only where the DNA matches it firmly. A row's size may be missing; if present it is once, few, many or a size class.

d_gene	abundance	j_gene	v_gene	CDR3aa	CDR3nt
TRBD1	NA	TRBJ2-1	TRBV5-5	CASSWEQGSEQFF	TGTGCCAGCAGCTGGGAACAGGGGAGTGAGCAGTTCTTC
TRBD1	NA	TRBJ2-5	TRBV7-2	CASSRDRTQETQYF	TGTGCCAGCAGCAGGGACAGAACTCAAGAGACCCAGTACTTC
NA	NA	TRBJ1-4	TRBV14	CASSQGSGTRGGEKLFF	TGTGCCAGCAGCCAAGGAAGTGGGACACGGGGGGGCGAAAAACTGTTTTTT
NA	NA	TRBJ2-1	TRBV30	CAWSVRGGPRGNEQFF	TGTGCCTGGAGTGTACGGGGAGGGCCGAGGGGGAATGAGCAGTTCTTC
NA	NA	TRBJ2-5	TRBV21-1	CASSKGTSGLQETQYF	TGTGCCAGCAGCAAAGGGACTAGCGGGCTCCAAGAGACCCAGTACTTC
NA	NA	TRBJ1-3	TRBV27	CASSFGQGNTIYF	TGTGCCAGCAGTTTCGGACAGGGAAACACCATATATTTT
TRBD2	NA	TRBJ2-3	TRBV5-4	CASSDSWLAGDQGTDTQYF	TGTGCCAGCAGCGACTCATGGCTAGCGGGGGATCAGGGCACAGATACGCAGTATTTT
TRBD1	NA	TRBJ1-1	TRBV11-2	CASSPRGQGAGEAFF	TGTGCCAGCAGCCCCAGAGGCCAGGGGGCAGGTGAAGCTTTCTTT
NA	NA	TRBJ1-1	TRBV19	CASTRSPHGGTEAFF	TGTGCCAGTACCCGGTCTCCCCACGGTGGCACTGAAGCTTTCTTT
NA	NA	TRBJ2-1	TRBV27	CASSLSPQGGASYNEQFF	TGTGCCAGCAGTTTATCGCCCCAAGGCGGGGCCTCTTACAATGAGCAGTTCTTC
NA	NA	TRBJ2-2	TRBV18	CASSPKTANTGELFF	TGTGCCAGCTCACCGAAGACAGCGAACACCGGGGAGCTGTTTTTT
NA	NA	TRBJ2-7	TRBV18	CASSPAGTGYREQYF	TGTGCCAGCTCACCAGCCGGGACTGGATATCGGGAGCAGTACTTC
TRBD1	NA	TRBJ2-7	TRBV5-1	CASSFQPGQGYEQYF	TGCGCCAGCAGCTTCCAGCCGGGACAGGGGTACGAGCAGTACTTC
NA	NA	TRBJ2-7	TRBV9	CASSVDGAAYEQYF	TGTGCCAGCAGCGTAGATGGGGCGGCTTACGAGCAGTACTTC
NA	NA	TRBJ2-7	TRBV7-2	CASSSRRGGRNEQYF	TGTGCCAGCAGCTCACGGAGGGGGGGCCGCAACGAGCAGTACTTC
TRBD1	NA	TRBJ2-6	TRBV11-2	CASSPDRAGANVLTF	TGTGCCAGCAGCCCGGACAGGGCCGGGGCCAACGTCCTGACTTTC
NA	NA	TRBJ1-1	TRBV6-1	CASSEREDRAFF	TGTGCCAGCAGTGAAAGGGAAGACAGGGCTTTCTTT
TRBD2	once	TRBJ2-1	TRBV19	CASTRGIAGGPYNEQFF	TGTGCCAGTACCAGAGGGATAGCGGGGGGCCCCTACAATGAGCAGTTCTTC
NA	NA	TRBJ2-6	TRBV19	CASSIGGSGANVLTF	TGTGCCAGTAGTATAGGCGGGTCTGGGGCCAACGTCCTGACTTTC
TRBD2	NA	TRBJ2-5	TRBV7-6	CASSPRGAGGPETQYF	TGTGCCAGCAGCCCCCGAGGGGCGGGGGGGCCCGAGACCCAGTACTTC
TRBD1	NA	TRBJ1-6	TRBV27	CASSLQGAYSPLHF	TGTGCCAGCAGTCTCCAGGGGGCCTATTCACCCCTCCACTTT
TRBD1	NA	TRBJ1-1	TRBV6-5	CASRGQGMNTEAFF	TGTGCCAGCAGGGGACAGGGGATGAACACTGAAGCTTTCTTT